The TCR beta chain described here comes from a study of blood T cell repertoires in COVID-19 (dated by TCRdb to 2019 to 2021). Some background on the complete study: Samples covering the acute and convalescent phases of COVID-19 were provided by collaborators in the United States, Italy and Spain. The material from the prospective study consisted of cDNA or gDNA derived from T cells, B-cell-depleted T cells, or PBMCs. Deeply sampled blood TCRbeta repertoires from subjects exposed to, actively infected with, or recovered from COVID-19 were included in the dataset. The repertoires were released in a freely available public database meant as a resource for research on the immune response to SARS-CoV-2. The samples were drawn from two sources: the first 160 participants of the ongoing ImmuneRACE study, and 1,254 subjects contributed by 6 global collaborators. Nearly every sample came with metadata listing a de-identified subject ID, COVID-19 status, age in years and sex. Where available, HLA class I and class II types were obtained from metadata supplied by the sample provider rather than from assay-based typing. Broader findings and caveats from the paper: How much clinical and demographic metadata was included differed by source and by participant, and the metadata was provided uncurated.

Whole blood was collected in K2EDTA tubes by collaborating institutions according to the institutions' own protocols. For TCRbeta analysis, collaborators shipped samples in one of three forms: frozen whole blood, isolated PBMCs, or DNA extracted from either of those sample types. TCRbeta CDR3 regions were amplified from genomic DNA by means of the immunoSEQ Assay, a bias-controlled multiplex PCR. In the original analysis: Nucleated cell counts per sample were estimated from amplification of reference gene primers within the assay. To quantify the absolute abundance of each unique TCRbeta CDR3 rearrangement, sequence reads were collapsed and filtered. For each sample, productive Simpson clonality was calculated by taking the square root of Simpson's diversity index across productive rearrangements. TCRdb stores this immuneACCESS table with in-frame sequences only. Part of the clones is absent; in the studies checked, under half of the shortfall reflects unresolved V genes, and no reason is known for the rest. That table supplies the V and J calls and clone size; D and trimming were determined from the DNA. The sample profile shows fewer than 110,000 clones; 80% to 90% of them were found once. Approximately 3.5% of the sample belongs to the ten largest clones.

Details on this clone: Its antigen target is currently unknown. Base quality data are lacking; no much larger clone is found one base away.

There are 13 amino acids in the CDR3, from cysteine to phenylalanine inclusive. Of the read, only the CDR3 DNA is kept; its 39 bases are in frame from base 1. As encoded in the germline V gene, CDR1 is SGHRS while CDR2 is YFSETQ. V sheds 1 base and J sheds 8 bases, leaving 12 bases between their ends. Sequencing was performed on peripheral blood. The rearrangement combines TRBV5-1 with TRBJ1-2; tentative D gene TRBD1, with 6 bases matching. The clonotype was recovered from a woman in her sixties with acute or convalescent COVID-19. The sequence in DNA is TGCGCCAGCAGCTTGACAGGGAGGGACGGCTACACCTTC. Its protein is CASSLTGRDGYTF.